The clone carrying this TCR beta chain was seen a handful of times. Its antigen is not known. The record originates from a study of identical twins. TCRdb called the 5' RACE reads again in MiXCR, with one record for every CDR3 protein. The data show 690,000 or so distinct CDR3 sequences, more than 6.5% seen once. Overall study findings and caveats: Models came in too low on out-of-frame TCR alpha sharing in monozygotic twins. Twins shared beta out-of-frame sequences in excess, but this excess was weaker.

This CDR3 spans 16 amino acids. Per germline, CDR1 SEHNR and CDR2 FQNEAQ (reference sequence). J was trimmed by 4 bases and V by 2 bases; bases with no gene match: 8. In addition, the sample was reused for a study of yellow fever vaccine responses in identical twins.

The TCR sequence derives from a woman aged 18-29 years in good health. Sequencing was carried out using PBMCs. This rearrangement joins TRBV7-9 to TRBJ1-5; 7 nucleotides match TRBD1. CDR3 sequence reads: CASSLLAGGSNQPQHF. CDR3 in DNA: TGTGCCAGCAGCTTATTAGCAGGGGGAAGTAATCAGCCCCAGCATTTT.